These T cell receptor beta chains were read from a single sample in a study of T cell responses to AZD1222 COVID-19 vaccine. The method was immunoSEQ multiplex PCR; TCRdb's version includes in-frame clones alone and lacks a portion of them. The sample lists 90,000 to 95,000 clones, about nine tenths occurring once. The source was peripheral blood, collected on day 0 of AZD1222 vaccination. These receptors came from an adult in good health. The CDR3 runs from the conserved cysteine through the conserved F or W. D genes are given only for firm matches. Only part of the rows carry a size: once, few, many, or a class if the clone is expanded.

j_call | clone_size | v_call | d_call | cdr3_aa | cdr3_nt
TRBJ1-4 | NA | TRBV14 | NA | CASSQEGPEKLFF | TGTGCCAGCAGCCAAGAGGGTCCGGAAAAACTGTTTTTT
TRBJ2-5 | once | TRBV19 | NA | CASSWAAQETQYF | TGTGCCAGTAGTTGGGCGGCCCAAGAGACCCAGTACTTC
TRBJ1-1 | NA | TRBV18 | TRBD1 | CASSPRDRGPEGTEAFF | TGTGCCAGCTCACCCCGGGACAGGGGGCCAGAAGGGACTGAAGCTTTCTTT
TRBJ2-1 | once | TRBV11-2 | TRBD1 | CASSLDELDRDYNEQFF | TGTGCCAGCAGCTTAGACGAGCTCGACAGGGACTACAATGAGCAGTTCTTC
TRBJ2-1 | NA | TRBV7-8 | NA | CASSVGGDFRVNEQFF | TGTGCCAGCAGCGTAGGTGGAGACTTTAGGGTCAATGAGCAGTTCTTC
TRBJ2-1 | NA | TRBV2 | NA | CASSERAANEQFF | TGTGCCAGCAGTGAAAGGGCGGCGAATGAGCAGTTCTTC
TRBJ1-5 | NA | TRBV19 | NA | CASTPTRGDGSNQPQHF | TGTGCCAGTACCCCGACGAGGGGGGATGGTAGCAATCAGCCCCAGCATTTT
TRBJ2-7 | NA | TRBV5-4 | NA | CASSLLGGRSVYEQYF | TGTGCCAGCAGCCTACTCGGGGGGCGATCGGTCTACGAGCAGTACTTC
TRBJ2-2 | NA | TRBV28 | TRBD2 | CASGRVVNTGELFF | TGTGCCAGCGGGAGGGTAGTGAACACCGGGGAGCTGTTTTTT
TRBJ1-3 | NA | TRBV13 | NA | CASSLGSLSGNTIYF | TGTGCCAGCAGCTTAGGAAGCCTCTCTGGAAACACCATATATTTT
TRBJ2-1 | NA | TRBV5-1 | NA | CASSLVGTPDNEQFF | TGCGCCAGCAGCTTGGTTGGGACCCCGGACAATGAGCAGTTCTTC
TRBJ2-7 | NA | TRBV3-1/TRBV3-2 | NA | CASSQGLRSYEQYF | TGTGCCAGCAGCCAAGGGCTCCGGTCCTACGAGCAGTACTTC
TRBJ1-1 | NA | TRBV27 | NA | CASRVGYAFF | TGTGCCAGCCGGGTCGGGTATGCTTTCTTT
TRBJ2-3 | NA | TRBV5-1 | NA | CASSLDSSRGTDTQYF | TGCGCCAGCAGCTTGGATTCGAGTCGAGGCACAGATACGCAGTATTTT
TRBJ2-5 | NA | TRBV7-3 | NA | CASSLMGGTEETQYF | TGTGCCAGCAGCTTAATGGGCGGGACGGAGGAGACCCAGTACTTC
TRBJ2-3 | NA | TRBV5-1 | TRBD2 | CASSESGGAEDTQYF | TGCGCCAGCAGCGAGAGCGGGGGGGCGGAAGATACGCAGTATTTT
TRBJ1-1 | NA | TRBV2 | NA | CASTARGSRASGTEAFF | TGTGCCAGCACCGCGAGGGGGAGTAGGGCATCGGGAACTGAAGCTTTCTTT
TRBJ2-7 | NA | TRBV28 | TRBD1 | CASNLRQGSYEQYF | TGTGCCAGCAACCTTAGACAGGGGTCCTACGAGCAGTACTTC
TRBJ2-7 | NA | TRBV6-5 | NA | CASSFSKGPYEQYF | TGTGCCAGCAGTTTTTCAAAGGGCCCCTACGAGCAGTACTTC
TRBJ2-7 | NA | TRBV6-5 | NA | CASRISVGEYYEQYF | TGTGCCAGCCGAATTAGCGTCGGGGAATACTACGAGCAGTACTTC
TRBJ1-4 | once | TRBV5-1 | NA | CASSSDSSTNEKLFF | TGCGCCAGCAGCTCCGACAGTTCAACTAATGAAAAACTGTTTTTT
TRBJ1-2 | NA | TRBV7-9 | TRBD1 | CASSFGTGGVGGYTF | TGTGCCAGCAGCTTCGGGACAGGGGGTGTCGGGGGCTACACCTTC
TRBJ2-7 | NA | TRBV2 | TRBD1 | CASSRTGGVEQYF | TGTGCCAGCAGTAGGACAGGGGGGGTCGAGCAGTACTTC
TRBJ1-1 | few | TRBV19 | NA | CASNKGGRVVTEAFF | TGTGCCAGTAACAAAGGGGGTAGGGTGGTCACTGAAGCTTTCTTT
TRBJ1-4 | few | TRBV29-1 | TRBD1 | CSVQGAVNEKLFF | TGCAGCGTTCAGGGGGCCGTTAATGAAAAACTGTTTTTT